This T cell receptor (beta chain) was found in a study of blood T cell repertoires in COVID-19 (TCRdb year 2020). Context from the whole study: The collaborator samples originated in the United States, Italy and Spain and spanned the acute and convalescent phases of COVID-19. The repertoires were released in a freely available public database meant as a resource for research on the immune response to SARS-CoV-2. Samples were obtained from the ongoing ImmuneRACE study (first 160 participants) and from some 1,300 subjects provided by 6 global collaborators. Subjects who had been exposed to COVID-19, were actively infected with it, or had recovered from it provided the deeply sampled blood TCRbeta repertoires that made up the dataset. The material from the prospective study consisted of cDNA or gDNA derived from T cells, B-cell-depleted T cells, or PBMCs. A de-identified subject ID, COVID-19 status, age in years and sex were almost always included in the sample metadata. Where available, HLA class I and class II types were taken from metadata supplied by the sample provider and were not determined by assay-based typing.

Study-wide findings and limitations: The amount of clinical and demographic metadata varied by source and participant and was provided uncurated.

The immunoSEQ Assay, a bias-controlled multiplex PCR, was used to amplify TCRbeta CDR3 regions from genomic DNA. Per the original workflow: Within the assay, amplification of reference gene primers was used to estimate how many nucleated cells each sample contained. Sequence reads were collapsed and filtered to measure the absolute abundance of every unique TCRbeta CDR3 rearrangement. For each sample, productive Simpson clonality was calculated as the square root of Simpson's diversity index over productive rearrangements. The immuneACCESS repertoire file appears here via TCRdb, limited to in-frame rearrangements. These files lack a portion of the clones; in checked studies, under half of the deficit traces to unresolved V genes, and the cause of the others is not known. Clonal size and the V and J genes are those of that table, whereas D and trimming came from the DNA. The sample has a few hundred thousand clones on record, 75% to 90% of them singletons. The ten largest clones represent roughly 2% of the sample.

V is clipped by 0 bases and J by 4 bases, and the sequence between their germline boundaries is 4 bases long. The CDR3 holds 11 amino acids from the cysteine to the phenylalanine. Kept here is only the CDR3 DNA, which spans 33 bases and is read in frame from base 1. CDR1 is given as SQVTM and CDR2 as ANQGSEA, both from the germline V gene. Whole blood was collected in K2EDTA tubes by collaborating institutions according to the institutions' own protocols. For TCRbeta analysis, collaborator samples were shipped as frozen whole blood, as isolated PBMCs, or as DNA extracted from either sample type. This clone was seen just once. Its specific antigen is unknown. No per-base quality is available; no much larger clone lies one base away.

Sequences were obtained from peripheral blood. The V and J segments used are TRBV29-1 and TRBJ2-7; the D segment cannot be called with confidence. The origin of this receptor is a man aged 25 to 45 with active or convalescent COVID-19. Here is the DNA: TGCAGCGTTGAAGAGGAGTACGAGCAGTACTTC. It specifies CSVEEEYEQYF.